This TCR beta chain is from a study of beta chain features in type 1 diabetes. Study results and limitations: Patients with type 1 diabetes showed fewer VDJ junction insertions and more deletions. Within patients, naive, central memory and Treg TCRB repertoires seemed more similar than within healthy donors. Among all four CD4+ subsets, Type 1 diabetes patients had TCRB CDR3s that were moderately but significantly shorter.

As every portion of the isolated RNA was reverse transcribed, the sequencing read expressed TCRB transcripts. Sequenced by immunoSEQ multiplex PCR; TCRdb stores in-frame clones only, minus some. The sample contains just over 450,000 clones, 25% to 35% of which appear only once. The CDR3 has 16 amino acids. Trimming took 4 bases from V and 2 from J; bases not matched to a gene: 2. Germline CDR1 and CDR2: SGHRS and YFSETQ. This clone was seen a handful of times. Antigen specificity is unknown. The sequencing input was naive CD4+ T cells from blood. This chain links TRBV5-1 with TRBJ2-6; 11 positions agree with TRBD2. This TCR was sampled from a man aged 18 to 30 in good health. The CDR3 here is CASSQLAGAGANVLTF. The CDR3 nucleotides are TGCGCCAGCAGCCAACTAGCGGGAGCTGGGGCCAACGTCCTGACTTTC. Drawing the rest from reference TRBV5-1 and TRBJ2-6, the complete variable domain is KAGVTQTPRYLIKTRGQQVTLSCSPISGHRSVSWYQQTPGQGLQFLFEYFSETQRNKGNFPGRFSGRQFSNSRSEMNVSTLELGDSALYLCASSQLAGAGANVLTFGAGSRLTVL.